This T cell receptor beta chain derives from a study of early T cells in non-severe SARS-CoV-2 infection. Unique molecular identifiers were attached to individual cDNA molecules. MiXCR, applied by TCRdb to the 5' RACE reads, yields one record per CDR3 protein. This table has 90,000 to 120,000 distinct CDR3 sequences, 12% appearing once. With 0 bases removed from V and 6 bases from J, the gap between germline ends came to 6 bases. The germline gives CDR1 GTSNPN, CDR2 SVGIG (reference sequence). This CDR3 comprises 12 residues. V usage is TRBV30 and J usage is TRBJ2-4; tentative D call: TRBD1 (6 bases). The receptor was isolated from an adult who was a healthcare worker with PCR-confirmed SARS-CoV-2 infection or an uninfected control (not recorded which). The sequenced sample consisted of whole blood. CDR3 nucleotides: TGTGCCTGGAGTGTAGGGGGAAACATTCAGTACTTC. Translating gives CAWSVGGNIQYF.